One T cell receptor (beta chain) is described in this entry. The sample comes from a study of cytomegalovirus exposure and HLA in healthy donors. The PCR had 60 Vbeta and 13 Jbeta primers. The protocol was immunoSEQ multiplex PCR, while the TCRdb copy is restricted to in-frame clones and leaves out a portion. The sample contains about 98,000 clones, 80% to 90% of which appear only once. Trimming stripped 5 bases from V and 5 bases from J, with 9 bases between. Looked up from germline, CDR1 is LNHDA and CDR2 is SQIVND (reference sequence). The CDR3 spans 12 residues. The rearrangement uses TRBV19 and TRBJ2-5, with D possibly being TRBD2 (5 bases). This clonotype was obtained from a man aged 35 to 55 in good health and CMV-seronegative. The sequenced sample was PBMCs. The CDR3 nucleotides read TGTGCCAGTAGTGCGGGTTGGGAGACCCAGTACTTC. Amino acids: CASSAGWETQYF.